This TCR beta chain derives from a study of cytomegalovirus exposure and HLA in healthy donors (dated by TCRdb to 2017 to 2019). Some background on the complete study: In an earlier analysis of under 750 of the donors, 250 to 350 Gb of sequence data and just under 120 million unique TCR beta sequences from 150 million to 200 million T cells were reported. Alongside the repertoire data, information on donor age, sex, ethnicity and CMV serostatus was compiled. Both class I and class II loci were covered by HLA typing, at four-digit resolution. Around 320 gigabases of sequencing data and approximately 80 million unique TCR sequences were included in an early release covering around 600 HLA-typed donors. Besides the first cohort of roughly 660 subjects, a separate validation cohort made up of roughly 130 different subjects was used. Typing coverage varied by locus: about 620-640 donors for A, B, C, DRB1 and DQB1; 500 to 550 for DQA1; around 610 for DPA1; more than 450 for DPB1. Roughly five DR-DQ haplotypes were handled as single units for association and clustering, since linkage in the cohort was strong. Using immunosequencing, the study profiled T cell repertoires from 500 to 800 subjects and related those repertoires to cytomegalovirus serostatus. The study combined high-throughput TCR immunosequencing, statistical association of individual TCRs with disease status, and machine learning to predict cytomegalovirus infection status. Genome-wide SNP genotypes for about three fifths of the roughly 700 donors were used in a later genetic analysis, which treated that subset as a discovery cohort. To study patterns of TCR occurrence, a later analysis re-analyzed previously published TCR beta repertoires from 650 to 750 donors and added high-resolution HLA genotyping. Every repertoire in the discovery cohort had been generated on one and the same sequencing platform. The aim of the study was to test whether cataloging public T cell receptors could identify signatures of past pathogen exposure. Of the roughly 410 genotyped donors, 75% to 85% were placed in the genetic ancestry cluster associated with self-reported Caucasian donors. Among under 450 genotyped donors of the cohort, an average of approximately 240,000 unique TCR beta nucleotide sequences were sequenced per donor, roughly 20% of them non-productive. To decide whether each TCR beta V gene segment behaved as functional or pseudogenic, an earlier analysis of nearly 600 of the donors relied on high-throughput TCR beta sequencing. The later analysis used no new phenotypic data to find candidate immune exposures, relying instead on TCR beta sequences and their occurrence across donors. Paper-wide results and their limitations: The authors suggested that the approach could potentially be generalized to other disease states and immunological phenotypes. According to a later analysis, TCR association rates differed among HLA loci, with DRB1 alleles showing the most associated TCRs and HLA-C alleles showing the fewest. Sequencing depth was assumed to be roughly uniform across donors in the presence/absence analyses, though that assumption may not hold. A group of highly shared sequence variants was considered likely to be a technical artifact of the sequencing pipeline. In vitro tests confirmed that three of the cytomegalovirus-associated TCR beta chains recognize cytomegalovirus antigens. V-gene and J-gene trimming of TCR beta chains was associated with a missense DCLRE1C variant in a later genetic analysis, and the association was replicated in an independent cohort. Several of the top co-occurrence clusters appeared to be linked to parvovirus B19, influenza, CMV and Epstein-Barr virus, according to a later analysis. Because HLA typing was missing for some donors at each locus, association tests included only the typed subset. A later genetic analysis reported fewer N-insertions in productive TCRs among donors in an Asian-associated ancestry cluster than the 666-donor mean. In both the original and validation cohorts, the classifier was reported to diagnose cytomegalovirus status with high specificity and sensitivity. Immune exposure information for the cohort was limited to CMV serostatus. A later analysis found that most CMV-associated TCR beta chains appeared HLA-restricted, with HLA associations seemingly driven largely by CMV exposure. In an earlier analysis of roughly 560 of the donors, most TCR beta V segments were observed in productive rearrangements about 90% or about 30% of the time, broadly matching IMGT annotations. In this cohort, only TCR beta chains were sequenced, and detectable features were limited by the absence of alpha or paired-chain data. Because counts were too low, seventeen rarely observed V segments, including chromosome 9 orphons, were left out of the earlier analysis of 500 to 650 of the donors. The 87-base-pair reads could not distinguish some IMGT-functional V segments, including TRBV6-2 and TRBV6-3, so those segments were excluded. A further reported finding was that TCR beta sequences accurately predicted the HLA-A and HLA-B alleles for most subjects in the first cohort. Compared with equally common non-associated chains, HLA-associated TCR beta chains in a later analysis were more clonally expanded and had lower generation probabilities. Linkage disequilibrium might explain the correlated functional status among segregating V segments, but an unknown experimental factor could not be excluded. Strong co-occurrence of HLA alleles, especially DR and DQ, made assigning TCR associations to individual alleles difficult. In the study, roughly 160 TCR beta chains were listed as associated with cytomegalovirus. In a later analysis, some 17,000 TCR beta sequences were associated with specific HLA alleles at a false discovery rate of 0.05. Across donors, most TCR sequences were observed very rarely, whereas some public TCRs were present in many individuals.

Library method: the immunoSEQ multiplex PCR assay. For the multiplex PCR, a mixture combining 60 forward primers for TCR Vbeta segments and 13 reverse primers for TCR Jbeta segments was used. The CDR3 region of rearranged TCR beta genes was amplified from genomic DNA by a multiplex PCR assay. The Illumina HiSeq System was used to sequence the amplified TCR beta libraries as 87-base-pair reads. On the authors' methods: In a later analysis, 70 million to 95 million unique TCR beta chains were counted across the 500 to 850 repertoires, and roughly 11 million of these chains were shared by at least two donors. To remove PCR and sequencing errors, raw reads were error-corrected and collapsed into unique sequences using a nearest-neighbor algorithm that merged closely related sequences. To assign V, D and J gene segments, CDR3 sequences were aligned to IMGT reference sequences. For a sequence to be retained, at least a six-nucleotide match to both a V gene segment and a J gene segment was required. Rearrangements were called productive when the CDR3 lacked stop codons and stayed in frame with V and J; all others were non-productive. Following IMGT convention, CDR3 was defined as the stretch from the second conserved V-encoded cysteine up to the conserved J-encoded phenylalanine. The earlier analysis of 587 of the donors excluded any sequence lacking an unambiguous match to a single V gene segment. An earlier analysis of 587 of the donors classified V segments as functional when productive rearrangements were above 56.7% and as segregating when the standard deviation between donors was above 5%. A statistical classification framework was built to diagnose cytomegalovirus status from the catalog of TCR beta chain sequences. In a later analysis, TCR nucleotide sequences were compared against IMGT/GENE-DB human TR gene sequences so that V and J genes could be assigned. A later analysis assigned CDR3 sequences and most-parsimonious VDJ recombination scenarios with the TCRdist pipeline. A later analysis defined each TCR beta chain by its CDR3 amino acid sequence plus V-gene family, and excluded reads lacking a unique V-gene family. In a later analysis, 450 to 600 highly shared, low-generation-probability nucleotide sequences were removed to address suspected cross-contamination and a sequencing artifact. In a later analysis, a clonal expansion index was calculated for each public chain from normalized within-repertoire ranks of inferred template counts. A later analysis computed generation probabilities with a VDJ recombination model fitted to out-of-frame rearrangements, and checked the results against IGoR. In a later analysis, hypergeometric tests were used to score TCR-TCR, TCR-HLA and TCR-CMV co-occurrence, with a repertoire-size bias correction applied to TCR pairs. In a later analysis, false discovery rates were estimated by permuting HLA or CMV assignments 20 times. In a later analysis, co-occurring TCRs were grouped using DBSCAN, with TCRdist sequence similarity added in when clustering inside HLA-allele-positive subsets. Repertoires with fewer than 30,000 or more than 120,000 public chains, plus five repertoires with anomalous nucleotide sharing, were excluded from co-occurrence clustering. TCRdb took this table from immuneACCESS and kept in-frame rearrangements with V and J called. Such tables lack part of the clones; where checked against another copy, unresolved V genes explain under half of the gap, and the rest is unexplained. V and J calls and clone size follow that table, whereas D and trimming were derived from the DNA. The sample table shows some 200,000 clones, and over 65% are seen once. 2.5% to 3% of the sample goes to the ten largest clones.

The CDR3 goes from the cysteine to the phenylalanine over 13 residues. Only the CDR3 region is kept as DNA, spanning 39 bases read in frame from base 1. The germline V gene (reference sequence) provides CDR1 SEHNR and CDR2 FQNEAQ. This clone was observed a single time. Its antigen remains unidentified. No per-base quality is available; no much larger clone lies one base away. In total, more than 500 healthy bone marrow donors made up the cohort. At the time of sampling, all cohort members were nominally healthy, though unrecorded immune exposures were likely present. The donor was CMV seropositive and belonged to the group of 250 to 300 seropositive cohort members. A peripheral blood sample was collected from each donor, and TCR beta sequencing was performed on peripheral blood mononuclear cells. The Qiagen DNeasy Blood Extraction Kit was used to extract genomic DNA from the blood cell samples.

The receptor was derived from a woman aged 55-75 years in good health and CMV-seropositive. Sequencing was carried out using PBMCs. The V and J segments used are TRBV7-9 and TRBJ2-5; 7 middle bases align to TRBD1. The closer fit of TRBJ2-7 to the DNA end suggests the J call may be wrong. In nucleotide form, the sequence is TGTGCCAGCAGCCCGACAGGGTTCTACGAGCAGTACTTC. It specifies CASSPTGFYEQYF.